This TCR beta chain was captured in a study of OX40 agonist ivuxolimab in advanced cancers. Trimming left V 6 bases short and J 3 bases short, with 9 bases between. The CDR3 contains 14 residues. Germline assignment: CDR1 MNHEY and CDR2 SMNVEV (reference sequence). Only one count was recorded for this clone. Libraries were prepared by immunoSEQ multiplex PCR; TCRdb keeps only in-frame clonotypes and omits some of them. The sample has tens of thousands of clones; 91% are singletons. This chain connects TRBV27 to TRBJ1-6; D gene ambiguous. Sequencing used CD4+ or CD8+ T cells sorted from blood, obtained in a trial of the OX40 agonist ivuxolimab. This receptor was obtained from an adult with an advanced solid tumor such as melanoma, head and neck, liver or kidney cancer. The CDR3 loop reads CASRPEGYNSPLHF. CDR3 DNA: TGTGCCAGCAGGCCGGAGGGCTATAATTCACCCCTCCACTTT.